The text below deals with one TCR beta chain. Its antigen is still unknown. The sample is drawn from a study of post-analysis software for immune sequencing data. Study-level background: Some patients lacked subtype; others had relapsing-remitting, secondary progressive or progressive-relapsing disease.

This CDR3 is built from 11 residues. V shed 3 bases and J shed 15 bases, with 11 bases lying between them. Germline CDR1 is KGHDR and CDR2 is SFDVKD. The TCR beta cDNA libraries contained unique molecular identifiers. Hundreds of thousands of cDNA molecules came from 1 to 10 million T cells. MiXCR was run by TCRdb on the PCR reads, yielding one entry per CDR3 protein. The sample contains 350,000 to 450,000 distinct CDR3 sequences, around a third of which appear only once. Whole-study results and caveats: There were a handful of TRBV segments more frequent in patients than controls, and TRBV5-6, TRBV5-1 and TRBV20-1 were among them. Under F measure analysis, samples from one preparation batch co-clustered strongly. Multiple sclerosis patients showed significantly lower normalized Chao1 diversity than controls did.

This chain connects TRBV24-1 to TRBJ2-1, with unresolved D. The clonotype comes from a girl between 5 and 17 years old with multiple sclerosis. Specimen: blood. This CDR3 reads CATSDSRRLFF. The CDR3 DNA reads TGTGCCACCAGTGATAGTCGTAGGCTGTTCTTC.